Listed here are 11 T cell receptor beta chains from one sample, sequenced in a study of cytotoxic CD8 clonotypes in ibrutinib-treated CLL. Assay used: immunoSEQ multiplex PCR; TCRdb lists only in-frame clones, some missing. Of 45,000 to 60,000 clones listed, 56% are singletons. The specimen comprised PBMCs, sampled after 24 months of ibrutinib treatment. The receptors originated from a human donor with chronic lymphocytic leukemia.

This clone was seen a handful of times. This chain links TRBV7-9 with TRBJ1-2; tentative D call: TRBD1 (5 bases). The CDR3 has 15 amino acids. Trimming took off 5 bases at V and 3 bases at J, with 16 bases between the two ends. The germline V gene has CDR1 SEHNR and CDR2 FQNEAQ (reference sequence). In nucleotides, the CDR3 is TGTGCCAGCAGCCCTTCGGGGGGGATCGACTATGGCTACACCTTC. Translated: CASSPSGGIDYGYTF. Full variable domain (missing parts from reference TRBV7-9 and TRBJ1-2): DTGVSQNPRHKITKRGQNVTFRCDPISEHNRLYWYRQTLGQGPEFLTYFQNEAQLEKSRLLSDRFSAERPKGSFSTLEIQRTEQGDSAMYLCASSPSGGIDYGYTFGSGTRLTVV.

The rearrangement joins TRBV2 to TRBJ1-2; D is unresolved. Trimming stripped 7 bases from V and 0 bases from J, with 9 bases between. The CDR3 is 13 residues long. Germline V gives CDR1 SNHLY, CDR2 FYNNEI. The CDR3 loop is CASIRGANYGYTF. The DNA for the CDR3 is TGTGCCAGCATCCGGGGAGCTAACTATGGCTACACCTTC.

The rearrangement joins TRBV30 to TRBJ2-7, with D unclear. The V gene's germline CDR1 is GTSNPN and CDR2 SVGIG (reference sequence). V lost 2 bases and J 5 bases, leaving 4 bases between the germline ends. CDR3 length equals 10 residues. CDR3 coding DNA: TGTGCCTGGAGTCGGCACGAGCAGTACTTC. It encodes CAWSRHEQYF. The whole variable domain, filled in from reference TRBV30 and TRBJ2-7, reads SQTIHQWPATLVQPVGSPLSLECTVEGTSNPNLYWYRQAAGRGLQLLFYSVGIGQISSEVPQNLSASRPQDRQFILSSKKLLLSDSGFYLCAWSRHEQYFGPGTRLTVT.

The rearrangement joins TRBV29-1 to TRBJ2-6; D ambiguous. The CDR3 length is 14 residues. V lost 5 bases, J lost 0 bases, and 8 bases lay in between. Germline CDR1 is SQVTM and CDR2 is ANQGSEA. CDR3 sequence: CSVSRLSGANVLTF. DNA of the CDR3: TGCAGCGTTTCCAGACTCTCTGGGGCCAACGTCCTGACTTTC.

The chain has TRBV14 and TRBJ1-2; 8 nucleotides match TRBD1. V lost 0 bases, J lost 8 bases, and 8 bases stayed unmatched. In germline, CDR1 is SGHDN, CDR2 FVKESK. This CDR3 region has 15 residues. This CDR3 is CASSQDPRGPIGYTF. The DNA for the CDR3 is TGTGCCAGCAGCCAAGATCCCAGGGGGCCTATAGGCTACACCTTC.

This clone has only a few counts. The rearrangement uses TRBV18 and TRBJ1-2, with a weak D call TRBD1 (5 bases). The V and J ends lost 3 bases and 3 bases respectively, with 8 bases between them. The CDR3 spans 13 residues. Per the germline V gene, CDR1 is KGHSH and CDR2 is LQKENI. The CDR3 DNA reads TGTGCCAGCTCACCCAGGGTGGACTATGGCTACACCTTC. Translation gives CASSPRVDYGYTF.

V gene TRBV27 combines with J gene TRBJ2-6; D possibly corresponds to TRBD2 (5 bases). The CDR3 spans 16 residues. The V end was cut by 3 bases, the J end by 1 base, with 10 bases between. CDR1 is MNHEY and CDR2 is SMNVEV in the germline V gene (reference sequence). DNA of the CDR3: TGTGCCAGCAGTTTTGGTACGGGGTCTGGGGCCAACGTCCTGACTTTC. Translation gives CASSFGTGSGANVLTF.

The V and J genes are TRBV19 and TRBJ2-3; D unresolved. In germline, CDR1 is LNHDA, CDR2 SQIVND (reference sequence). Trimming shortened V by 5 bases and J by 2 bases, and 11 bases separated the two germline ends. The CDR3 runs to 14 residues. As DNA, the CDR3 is TGTGCCAGTAGTCCCACCTGGGTCACAGATACGCAGTATTTT. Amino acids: CASSPTWVTDTQYF.

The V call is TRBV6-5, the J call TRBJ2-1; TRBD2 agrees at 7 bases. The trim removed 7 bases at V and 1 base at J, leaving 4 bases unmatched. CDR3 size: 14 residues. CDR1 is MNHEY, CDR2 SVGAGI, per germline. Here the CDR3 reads CASTLGGSYNEQFF. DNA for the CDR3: TGTGCCAGCACCCTCGGGGGGTCCTACAATGAGCAGTTCTTC.

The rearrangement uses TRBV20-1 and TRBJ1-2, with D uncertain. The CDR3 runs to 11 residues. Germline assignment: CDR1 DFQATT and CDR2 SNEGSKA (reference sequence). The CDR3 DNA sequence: TGCAGCGTTCAGGCAGTGAGGGACTACACCTTC. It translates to CSVQAVRDYTF.

The CDR3 nucleotides are TGTGCCAGCAGCTTAAGGACTAGCGGGAAGTACGAGCAGTACTTC. Protein sequence: CASSLRTSGKYEQYF. The V call is TRBV7-9, the J call TRBJ2-7; 12 nucleotides line up with TRBD2. Trimming cost V 2 bases and J 4 bases; bases outside gene matches: 3. From germline, CDR1 is SEHNR and CDR2 FQNEAQ (reference sequence). The CDR3 covers 15 residues.